The clone carrying this T cell receptor beta chain has a count of ten or more. Antigen specificity is unknown. The V and J ends lost 1 base and 0 bases respectively, with 7 bases between them. The CDR3 extends over 15 amino acids. Germline V gene lookup returns CDR1 SGHVS and CDR2 FQNEAQ. The data originate from a study of T cell repertoires in cytomegalovirus infection. From the reads, TCRdb called clonotypes with MiXCR, one entry per CDR3 protein. The data hold about 310,000 distinct CDR3 sequences, with 8% to 10% observed a single time. Regarding the study as a whole: There were carriers of CMV plus the relevant HLA, and cumulative public TCR beta family frequency identified them. Predominance within the ex vivo response was attributable to HLA-C-restricted CMV-specific TCR beta clonotypes.

The rearrangement uses TRBV7-8 and TRBJ1-5; no clear D. The origin of this receptor is a human donor in good health (CMV status not recorded). Some clones in this sample may be carry-over from other donors' samples. The sample was PBMCs. CDR3: CASSLERHSNQPQHF. The CDR3 coding sequence is TGTGCCAGCAGCTTAGAAAGACATAGCAATCAGCCCCAGCATTTT.